Listed here are 17 T cell receptor beta chains from one sample, sequenced in a study of T-cell memory formation after mild COVID-19. TCRdb called the 5' RACE reads again in MiXCR, with one record for every CDR3 protein. Of fewer than 350,000 distinct CDR3 sequences listed, 7% to 10% are singletons. The sample taken for sequencing was PBMCs or a T cell subset sorted from them (not recorded which). These TCRs come from a man aged 18 to 29 who had mild COVID-19 (a few samples of this study predate the infection). Cell type and time point are not known.

J is TRBJ1-1 and V is TRBV7-2; D not certain. Germline V gene lookup returns CDR1 SGHTA and CDR2 FQGNSA. The length of the CDR3 is 14 residues. Trimming pared 1 base from V and 5 bases from J, leaving 11 bases between. The CDR3 DNA is TGTGCCAGCAGCTTAGGTCCCCTCAGGACTGAAGCTTTCTTT. Translation: CASSLGPLRTEAFF.

This clonotype came up a few times. V and J are TRBV6-1 and TRBJ2-7, with D perhaps TRBD1 (6 bases). V was shortened by 7 bases and J by 1 base, with 17 bases between the two germline ends. Per germline, CDR1 MNHNS and CDR2 SASEGT. This CDR3 contains 15 residues. CDR3 in amino acids: CASTPAGDGSYEQYF. In DNA, the CDR3 is TGTGCCAGCACGCCCGCAGGGGACGGTTCCTACGAGCAGTACTTC.

V gene TRBV27 combines with J gene TRBJ1-2, with D maybe TRBD1 (5 bases). Trimming cost V 5 bases and J 2 bases, with 9 bases left between them. The germline CDR1 and CDR2 sequences are MNHEY and SMNVEV (reference sequence). This CDR3 comprises 13 residues. CDR3 nucleotides: TGTGCCAGCAGTCCGTACAGGAACTATGGCTACACCTTC. It translates to CASSPYRNYGYTF.

A few counts support this clonotype. V usage is TRBV6-5 and J usage is TRBJ2-3, with D possibly being TRBD2 (5 bases). V was shortened by 8 bases and J by 5 bases, with 14 bases between the two germline ends. The CDR3 is 13 residues long. Germline values: CDR1 MNHEY, CDR2 SVGAGI. Here the CDR3 DNA reads TGTGCCAGCTCCCACCGTGAGGGAGATACGCAGTATTTT. The encoded protein is CASSHREGDTQYF.

The chain employs TRBV4-1 and TRBJ2-6; D is perhaps TRBD1 (5 bases). V shed 2 bases and J shed 2 bases, with 7 bases lying between them. This CDR3 comprises 15 residues. Germline assignment: CDR1 MGHRA and CDR2 YSYEKL. For the CDR3, the DNA is TGCGCCAGCAGCCAAAAGGGGACTGGGGCCAACGTCCTGACTTTC. This sequence encodes CASSQKGTGANVLTF.

In this sample, this clonotype turned up a few times. The rearrangement uses TRBV27 and TRBJ1-2; the match to TRBD1 covers 7 bases. V shed 2 bases, J shed 8 bases, and the junction held 5 bases outside the gene matches. This CDR3 is 13 amino acids long. Germline values: CDR1 MNHEY, CDR2 SMNVEV (reference sequence). The CDR3 sequence is CASSLTGALGYTF. The CDR3 region has the DNA TGTGCCAGCAGTTTAACAGGGGCTTTAGGCTACACCTTC.

This clonotype was recorded many times. The rearrangement uses TRBV4-3 and TRBJ2-5, with no clear D. Trimming pared 0 bases from V and 0 bases from J, leaving 5 bases between. Germline V gene lookup returns CDR1 LGHNA and CDR2 YSLEER. The CDR3 spans 14 residues. CDR3 nucleotides: TGCGCCAGCAGCCAAGATTTGGACCAAGAGACCCAGTACTTC. It specifies CASSQDLDQETQYF.

The J gene is TRBJ2-3, the V gene TRBV20-1; TRBD2 might be the D (5 bases). Trimming shortened V by 3 bases and J by 8 bases, and 12 bases separated the two germline ends. Germline CDR1 DFQATT, CDR2 SNEGSKA (reference sequence). There are 12 residues in the CDR3. CDR3 coding DNA: TGCAGTGCTAGGGGCCCCGGGGTTACGCAGTATTTT. Translating gives CSARGPGVTQYF.

This clonotype was observed a handful of times. V is TRBV5-6 and J is TRBJ1-1; 7 nucleotides agree with TRBD1. Unmatched junction bases numbered 3, after V lost 4 bases and J lost 0 bases. Germline CDR1 reads SGHDT; CDR2 reads YYEEEE. The length of the CDR3 is 14 residues. The DNA for the CDR3 is TGTGCCAGCAGCCGGGGACAGATGAACACTGAAGCTTTCTTT. Translating it yields CASSRGQMNTEAFF.

Only a few counts were recorded for this clonotype. The chain is built from TRBV12-3 or TRBV12-4 and TRBJ1-1; a weak D match, TRBD1 (5 bases). This CDR3 has 15 amino acids. Deletions cut 3 bases from V and 1 base from J, with 12 bases between. The DNA for the CDR3 is TGTGCCAGCAGTTTTCGGGACCCAGGGAACACTGAAGCTTTCTTT. Protein product: CASSFRDPGNTEAFF.

This sequence joins TRBV7-2 and TRBJ2-7; 11 bases line up with TRBD2. The V segment lost 4 bases and the J segment 4 bases; nucleotides outside the gene matches: 9. CDR3 length equals 16 residues. The germline V gene encodes CDR1 SGHTA and CDR2 FQGNSA. This chain's CDR3 is CASSSHASGGSYEQYF. In DNA, the CDR3 is TGTGCCAGCAGCTCCCACGCTAGCGGGGGGTCATACGAGCAGTACTTC.

The chain recombines TRBV10-2 with TRBJ1-4; D not resolved. The CDR3 spans 14 residues. From germline, CDR1 is WSHSY and CDR2 SAAADI. V gave up 0 bases and J gave up 5 bases, with 7 bases separating them. CDR3 nucleotide sequence: TGCGCCAGCAGTGAGTCCCAGAGAAATGAAAAACTGTTTTTT. The encoded protein is CASSESQRNEKLFF.

The J gene is TRBJ2-2, the V gene TRBV11-2; D tentatively reads TRBD1 or TRBD2 (5 bases each). CDR3 size: 16 residues. The germline V gene has CDR1 SGHAT and CDR2 FQNNGV. V was pared by 8 bases and J by 6 bases, with 22 bases between. CDR3 region: CASSLIRGLGAGELFF. In nucleotides, the CDR3 is TGTGCCAGCTCTCTAATCCGGGGCCTAGGGGCCGGGGAGCTGTTTTTT.

The genes are TRBV7-9 and TRBJ2-7, with 10 bases fitting TRBD1. The germline V gene has CDR1 SEHNR and CDR2 FQNEAQ (reference sequence). CDR3 size: 15 residues. V was clipped by 0 bases and J by 3 bases; unmatched bases: 2. The DNA of the CDR3 is TGTGCCAGCAGCTTAGCGGGACAGGGGTACTACGAGCAGTACTTC. As protein: CASSLAGQGYYEQYF.

This clonotype has a handful of counts. The chain joins TRBV18 to TRBJ1-6, with D unresolved. Germline assignment: CDR1 KGHSH and CDR2 LQKENI. CDR3 length: 15 residues. V lost 3 bases and J 3 bases, leaving 9 bases between the germline ends. The CDR3 DNA is TGTGCCAGCTCACCCAACGGCATCTATAATTCACCCCTCCACTTT. Protein: CASSPNGIYNSPLHF.

This clonotype was counted only a few times. The rearrangement joins TRBV5-1 to TRBJ1-5; TRBD1 matches 10 bases. CDR1 SGHRS and CDR2 YFSETQ come from the germline V gene. The ends lost 4 bases at V and 6 bases at J; junction bases unmatched: 7. The CDR3 length is 15 residues. The CDR3 region is CASSMTGGSRQPQHF. The CDR3 coding sequence is TGCGCCAGCAGCATGACAGGGGGCAGCCGTCAGCCCCAGCATTTT.

In its sample, this clonotype was seen many times. J is TRBJ1-6 and V is TRBV7-2; no clear D gene. The CDR3 has 12 amino acids. The germline gives CDR1 SGHTA, CDR2 FQGNSA. With 3 bases removed from V and 9 bases from J, the gap between germline ends came to 6 bases. CDR3 in DNA: TGTGCCAGCAGCTTCTCCGTTTCACCCCTCCACTTT. It codes for CASSFSVSPLHF. Using reference TRBV7-2 and TRBJ1-6 for the parts outside the CDR3, the full variable domain is GAGVSQSPSNKVTEKGKDVELRCDPISGHTALYWYRQSLGQGLEFLIYFQGNSAPDKSGLPSDRFSAERTGGSVSTLTIQRTQQEDSAVYLCASSFSVSPLHFGNGTRLTVT.